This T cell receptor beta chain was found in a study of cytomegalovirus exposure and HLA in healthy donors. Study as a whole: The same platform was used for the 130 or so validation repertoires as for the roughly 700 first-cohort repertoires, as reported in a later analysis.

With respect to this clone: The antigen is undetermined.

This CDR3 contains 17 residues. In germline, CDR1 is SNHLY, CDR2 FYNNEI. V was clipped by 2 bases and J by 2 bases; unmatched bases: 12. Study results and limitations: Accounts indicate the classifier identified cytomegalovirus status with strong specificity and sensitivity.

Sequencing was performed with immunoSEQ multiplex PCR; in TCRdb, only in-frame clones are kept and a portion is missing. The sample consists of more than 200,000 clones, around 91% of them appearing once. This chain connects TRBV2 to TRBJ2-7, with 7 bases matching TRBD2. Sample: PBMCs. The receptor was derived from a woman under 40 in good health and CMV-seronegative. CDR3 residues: CASSELMGGSSAYEQYF. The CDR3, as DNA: TGTGCCAGCAGTGAACTCATGGGCGGGAGCTCCGCCTACGAGCAGTACTTC.